The next 23 T cell receptor beta chains were all read from a single sample in a study of graft-versus-host responses after intestinal transplantation. These receptors lack a known antigen. Generated by immunoSEQ multiplex PCR, the TCRdb table keeps only in-frame clones and is missing some. Among 95,000 to 150,000 clones listed, around 93% were seen once. Material: unstimulated CD4+ T cells sorted from spleen or lymph node cells, obtained before intestinal transplant. The receptor source for this set is a human donor who received an intestinal transplant.

This chain uses TRBV6-1 with TRBJ2-1; perhaps TRBD1 as D (6 bases). Trimming left V 4 bases short and J 8 bases short, with 9 bases between. The CDR3 is made up of 12 amino acids. The germline V gene has CDR1 MNHNS and CDR2 SASEGT. CDR3: CASSAQGYEQFF. The CDR3 nucleotides are TGTGCCAGCAGTGCACAGGGTTATGAGCAGTTCTTC.

The chain carries TRBV4-1 and TRBJ2-1, with 7 bases identical to TRBD2. This CDR3 has 16 amino acids. The ends lost 4 bases at V and 4 bases at J; junction bases unmatched: 10. Germline assignment: CDR1 MGHRA and CDR2 YSYEKL. The DNA of the CDR3 is TGCGCCAGCAGCCCACGGGACTACCCGCTGTACAATGAGCAGTTCTTC. This sequence encodes CASSPRDYPLYNEQFF.

The chain recombines TRBV28 with TRBJ2-7, with D perhaps TRBD2 (5 bases). V lost 7 bases, J lost 3 bases, and 16 bases lay in between. This CDR3 spans 14 amino acids. Germline V gives CDR1 MDHEN, CDR2 SYDVKM. The CDR3 sequence is CASTEGSSIYEQYF. Written as DNA, the CDR3 is TGTGCCAGCACTGAGGGCAGCAGTATCTACGAGCAGTACTTC.

The rearrangement links TRBV19 to TRBJ2-1; possibly TRBD2 for D (6 bases). In germline, CDR1 is LNHDA, CDR2 SQIVND (reference sequence). V was trimmed by 3 bases and J by 9 bases, leaving 21 bases between them. CDR3 length: 16 residues. CDR3 amino acids: CASSITGAALSVEQFF. The CDR3 DNA sequence: TGTGCCAGTAGTATTACGGGAGCGGCTCTTAGTGTTGAGCAGTTCTTC.

This clone has just one count. Here the CDR3 DNA reads TGTGCCAGCAGCCAAGAAGGGGGATTGCCTCAAGAGACCCAGTACTTC. Its translation: CASSQEGGLPQETQYF. The V call is TRBV14, the J call TRBJ2-5; tentative D call: TRBD1 (6 bases). Trimming left V 0 bases short and J 2 bases short, with 13 bases between. Germline assignment: CDR1 SGHDN and CDR2 FVKESK. The CDR3 runs 16 residues.

V usage is TRBV30 and J usage is TRBJ1-1; D remains unclear. Per the germline V gene, CDR1 is GTSNPN and CDR2 is SVGIG (reference sequence). Between the trimmed V and J ends, which lost 4 bases and 6 bases, there was a span of 18 bases. The CDR3 spans 14 residues. CDR3: CAWTIGPVRPEAFF. DNA for the CDR3: TGTGCCTGGACCATAGGACCGGTACGGCCTGAAGCTTTCTTT.

The chain is built from TRBV7-9 and TRBJ2-7, with D maybe TRBD1 (5 bases). The CDR3 length is 14 residues. V lost 2 bases to trimming and J lost 0 bases, with 8 bases between them. Germline-derived CDR1 and CDR2 are SEHNR and FQNEAQ (reference sequence). CDR3 bases: TGTGCCAGCAGCTTATTTGACAGCTCCTACGAGCAGTACTTC. This encodes CASSLFDSSYEQYF.

V gene TRBV2 combines with J gene TRBJ1-1; D is unresolved. CDR1 and CDR2 (germline): SNHLY, FYNNEI. The V end lost 4 bases, the J end lost 11 bases, and 14 bases lay between the germline ends. CDR3 length equals 12 residues. The CDR3 coding sequence is TGTGCCAGCAGTGGGACTCCTGTGAATGCTTTCTTT. Protein sequence: CASSGTPVNAFF.

This chain uses TRBV25-1 with TRBJ1-3; the D is unclear. V dropped 6 bases and J dropped 0 bases, with 3 bases sitting between them. CDR1 and CDR2 (germline): MGHDK, SYGVNS. This CDR3 has 12 residues. This CDR3 is CASSLSGNTIYF. DNA of the CDR3: TGTGCCAGCAGCCTCTCTGGAAACACCATATATTTT.

This chain uses TRBV19 with TRBJ2-3; no reliable D call. V was cut by 7 bases and J by 2 bases, with 13 bases left in between. CDR1 LNHDA and CDR2 SQIVND come from the germline V gene (reference sequence). The CDR3 runs 14 residues. CDR3 residues: CASTNLAPTDTQYF. The CDR3 DNA follows: TGTGCCAGTACCAACTTAGCCCCCACAGATACGCAGTATTTT. Variable domain in full (rest from reference TRBV19 and TRBJ2-3): DGGITQSPKYLFRKEGQNVTLSCEQNLNHDAMYWYRQDPGQGLRLIYYSQIVNDFQKGDIAEGYSVSREKKESFPLTVTSAQKNPTAFYLCASTNLAPTDTQYFGPGTRLTVL.

This chain joins TRBV7-3 and TRBJ1-2, with 7 bases matching TRBD1. The CDR3 extends over 14 amino acids. CDR1 is SGHTA and CDR2 is FQGTGA in the germline V gene. The ends lost 5 bases at V and 4 bases at J; junction bases unmatched: 7. The chain's CDR3 is CASSLDRESYGYTF. In DNA form, the CDR3 reads TGTGCCAGCAGCCTCGACAGGGAATCCTATGGCTACACCTTC.

The J gene is TRBJ2-5, the V gene TRBV11-2; 9 positions agree with TRBD1. CDR3 length: 13 residues. Germline CDR1 is SGHAT and CDR2 is FQNNGV. V was clipped by 4 bases and J by 9 bases; unmatched bases: 6. The CDR3 here is CASSSRDREAQYF. The DNA of the CDR3 is TGTGCCAGCAGCTCCCGGGACAGGGAGGCCCAGTACTTC.

The DNA of the CDR3 is TGTGCCAGCAGCGCGAGGGGCAGTACCTACGAGCAGTACTTC. Translation: CASSARGSTYEQYF. The chain is built from TRBV2 and TRBJ2-7; perhaps D is TRBD1 or TRBD2 (5 bases each). Germline V gene lookup returns CDR1 SNHLY and CDR2 FYNNEI. The V gene lost 6 bases and the J gene lost 2 bases, with 14 bases spanning the gap. The CDR3 spans 14 residues.

The chain joins TRBV19 to TRBJ2-1; 8 bases map to TRBD2. This CDR3 contains 13 residues. Germline V gene sequence: CDR1 LNHDA, CDR2 SQIVND (reference sequence). Trimming cost V 6 bases and J 10 bases; bases outside gene matches: 8. The CDR3 sequence: CASSLSGKEEQFF. Here the CDR3 DNA reads TGTGCCAGTAGCCTTAGCGGGAAGGAGGAGCAGTTCTTC.

This sequence joins TRBV14 and TRBJ2-5; 10 nucleotides agree with TRBD2. The junction had 5 bases not matched to a gene; V was cut back by 3 bases and J by 4 bases. This CDR3 has 15 amino acids. Per the germline V gene, CDR1 is SGHDN and CDR2 is FVKESK. The CDR3 is CASSQLAGVSETQYF. The DNA of the CDR3 is TGTGCCAGCAGCCAGCTAGCGGGAGTTTCAGAGACCCAGTACTTC. Based on the CDR3 plus reference TRBV14 and TRBJ2-5, the full variable domain is EAGVTQFPSHSVIEKGQTVTLRCDPISGHDNLYWYRRVMGKEIKFLLHFVKESKQDESGMPNNRFLAERTGGTYSTLKVQPAELEDSGVYFCASSQLAGVSETQYFGPGTRLLVL.

V usage is TRBV12-5 and J usage is TRBJ1-4; TRBD1 aligns across 9 bases. From germline, CDR1 is LGHNT and CDR2 FRNRAP. This CDR3 has 16 amino acids. The V and J ends lost 2 bases and 7 bases, in that order; junction bases with no gene match: 8. CDR3 amino acids: CASGLSLTGGGEKLFF. DNA for the CDR3: TGTGCTAGTGGTTTGAGTCTAACAGGGGGCGGTGAAAAACTGTTTTTT.

The rearrangement uses TRBV9 and TRBJ2-1; D could derive from TRBD1 or TRBD2 (5 bases each). V lost 0 bases and J lost 0, with 13 bases in between. Per germline, CDR1 SGDLS and CDR2 YYNGEE. This CDR3 comprises 17 residues. CDR3 protein: CASSVDGASISYNEQFF. The DNA for the CDR3 is TGTGCCAGCAGCGTAGACGGGGCATCAATCTCCTACAATGAGCAGTTCTTC.

This clone was observed once. V is TRBV18 and J is TRBJ2-1; D uncertain. Trimming took 3 bases from V and 6 from J, leaving 6 bases between them. The CDR3 is 12 residues long. Per germline, CDR1 KGHSH and CDR2 LQKENI. Here the CDR3 reads CASSPTGNEQFF. CDR3 DNA: TGTGCCAGCTCACCCACGGGCAATGAGCAGTTCTTC.

The chain carries TRBV9 and TRBJ1-2; D is undetermined. The CDR3 contains 14 residues. Germline CDR1 is SGDLS and CDR2 is YYNGEE. Trimming took off 0 bases at V and 8 bases at J, with 14 bases between the two ends. The CDR3 DNA sequence: TGTGCCAGCAGCGTAGATTTACAGCCGTTCGGCTACACCTTC. Its protein product is CASSVDLQPFGYTF.

About this clone: Sequence at one end of the junction differs from germline and may be a read error. The CDR3 coding sequence is TGTGCCAGCAGTGACTGGCGGGAGAAGGTCTTC. Amino acid sequence: CASSDWREKVF. The chain is built from TRBV25-1 and TRBJ2-1; TRBD2 aligns across 7 bases. Germline V lookup: CDR1 MGHDK, CDR2 SYGVNS. The CDR3 extends over 11 amino acids.

This chain uses TRBV6-1 with TRBJ1-5; D ambiguous. V gave up 6 bases and J gave up 2 bases, with 8 bases separating them. Looked up from germline, CDR1 is MNHNS and CDR2 is SASEGT. This CDR3 spans 13 amino acids. The DNA for the CDR3 is TGTGCCAGCAGCATTAGCGGCAATCAGCCCCAGCATTTT. This codes for CASSISGNQPQHF.

This chain connects TRBV30 to TRBJ2-2; D remains unclear. The CDR3 contains 12 residues. With 7 bases removed from V and 1 base from J, the gap between germline ends came to 7 bases. Germline-derived CDR1 and CDR2 are GTSNPN and SVGIG (reference sequence). The chain's CDR3 is CASPENTGELFF. The CDR3, as DNA: TGTGCCTCCCCGGAGAACACCGGGGAGCTGTTTTTT.

This clone was observed once. The CDR3 is CASSPDGRHGYTF. CDR3 nucleotide sequence: TGTGCCAGCAGCCCCGATGGTCGCCATGGCTACACCTTC. The chain carries TRBV5-4 and TRBJ1-2, with D unresolved. CDR3 size: 13 residues. Germline V CDR1 and CDR2: SGHNT, YYREEE (reference sequence). Trimming stripped 4 bases from V and 6 bases from J, with 13 bases between.